Below, 31 T cell receptor beta chains from the same sample are listed, as sequenced in a study of blood T cell repertoires in COVID-19. Measured with immunoSEQ multiplex PCR; TCRdb has only the in-frame clones, and not every one. Here the sample spans under 150,000 clones, roughly 90% being singletons. Material: peripheral blood. The receptors were sampled from a man in his fifties or sixties with COVID-19, enrolled during active disease.

J is TRBJ2-1 and V is TRBV29-1; a weak D match, TRBD1 (6 bases). CDR1 is SQVTM, CDR2 ANQGSEA, per germline. V gave up 1 base and J gave up 7 bases, with 14 bases separating them. This CDR3 contains 14 residues. The CDR3 region is CSVEAVGAVNEQFF. DNA of the CDR3: TGCAGCGTTGAAGCGGTGGGGGCTGTAAATGAGCAGTTCTTC.

Written as DNA, the CDR3 is TGTGCCAGCAGCTTGCTAGCGGGAGATAGGGCCGGGGAGCTGTTTTTT. The encoded protein is CASSLLAGDRAGELFF. The chain has TRBV5-4 and TRBJ2-2; 10 bases agree with TRBD2. J lost 6 bases, V lost 1 base, and 6 bases had no gene match. The germline V gene encodes CDR1 SGHNT and CDR2 YYREEE (reference sequence). The CDR3 is made up of 16 amino acids.

The gene calls are TRBV19 and TRBJ2-1, with 15 positions matching TRBD2. Germline-derived CDR1 and CDR2 are LNHDA and SQIVND (reference sequence). V dropped 5 bases and J dropped 9; count of bases not matched to a gene: 11. The CDR3 runs to 17 residues. DNA of the CDR3: TGTGCCAGTAGTTCGTGGACTAGCGGGAGGGCCCGCGGTGAGCAGTTCTTC. Translated, it gives CASSSWTSGRARGEQFF. Drawing the rest from reference TRBV19 and TRBJ2-1, the complete variable domain is DGGITQSPKYLFRKEGQNVTLSCEQNLNHDAMYWYRQDPGQGLRLIYYSQIVNDFQKGDIAEGYSVSREKKESFPLTVTSAQKNPTAFYLCASSSWTSGRARGEQFFGPGTRLTVL.

The chain uses TRBV6-4 and TRBJ2-1; 10 bases align to TRBD2. This CDR3 comprises 15 residues. With 3 bases clipped from V and 4 bases from J, the junction kept 3 bases outside the gene matches. Germline V gene sequence: CDR1 MRHNA, CDR2 SNTAGT. Here the CDR3 DNA reads TGTGCCAGCAGTGAAACTAGCGGGGATTACAATGAGCAGTTCTTC. It translates to CASSETSGDYNEQFF.

The DNA for the CDR3 is TGTGCCAGCAGCTTAGGCCTGGGACTAGCGGGGTACAATGAGCAGTTCTTC. It specifies CASSLGLGLAGYNEQFF. This chain links TRBV13 with TRBJ2-1, with 13 bases lining up with TRBD2. With V trimmed by 0 bases and J by 4 bases, 3 bases remained unmatched. The CDR3 sequence is 17 residues long. CDR1 PRHDT and CDR2 FYEKMQ come from the germline V gene (reference sequence).

The chain couples TRBV29-1 to TRBJ1-1; a weak D match, TRBD1 (5 bases). Trimming cost V 7 bases and J 3 bases, with 21 bases left between them. This CDR3 is built from 15 residues. Per germline, CDR1 SQVTM and CDR2 ANQGSEA. The CDR3 coding sequence is TGCAGCGGGACTGGGGGTTCCACGGGGGACACTGAAGCTTTCTTT. Translating gives CSGTGGSTGDTEAFF.

J is TRBJ2-3 and V is TRBV6-2 or TRBV6-3; 9 nucleotides line up with TRBD2. CDR3 length: 20 residues. V was pared by 0 bases and J by 0 bases, with 13 bases of the junction left unmatched. Looked up from germline, CDR1 is MNHEY and CDR2 is SVGEGT. The CDR3 here is CASSYSRELAGWESTDTQYF. As DNA, the CDR3 is TGTGCCAGCAGTTACTCGAGGGAGCTAGCGGGATGGGAAAGCACAGATACGCAGTATTTT.

V gene TRBV23-1 combines with J gene TRBJ2-1; TRBD1 matches at 9 bases. TRBV23-1 is an ORF, and what it does is uncertain. Unmatched junction bases numbered 13, after V lost 4 bases and J lost 3 bases. CDR3 length equals 18 residues. CDR3 sequence reads: CASSPFAPRDRVYNEQFF. DNA of the CDR3: TGCGCCAGCAGTCCGTTCGCTCCCCGGGACAGGGTCTACAATGAGCAGTTCTTC.

This clone was found a few times. This sequence joins TRBV7-8 and TRBJ1-2; the D is unclear. This CDR3 spans 15 amino acids. V was shortened by 4 bases and J by 6 bases, with 18 bases between the two germline ends. Germline CDR1 and CDR2: SGHVS and FQNEAQ. In DNA, the CDR3 is TGTGCCAGCAGCTGTATTTACAGCCTCCCTCATGGCTACACCTTC. This gives the protein CASSCIYSLPHGYTF.

This chain's CDR3 is CAWRFGGVNEQFF. In DNA, the CDR3 is TGTGCCTGGAGGTTCGGCGGGGTCAATGAGCAGTTCTTC. The rearrangement uses TRBV30 and TRBJ2-1; D possibly corresponds to TRBD2 (6 bases). CDR1 is GTSNPN and CDR2 is SVGIG in the germline V gene (reference sequence). Trimming took 3 bases from V and 6 from J, leaving 12 bases between them. The CDR3 spans 13 residues.

This CDR3 is CASSQGQTGVTEAFF. The CDR3, as DNA: TGCGCCAGCAGCCAAGGACAGACTGGGGTCACTGAAGCTTTCTTT. V gene TRBV5-1 combines with J gene TRBJ1-1; D may be TRBD1 (6 bases). This CDR3 is 15 amino acids long. CDR1 and CDR2 from the germline V gene are SGHRS and YFSETQ. The V gene lost 4 bases and the J gene lost 4 bases, with 17 bases spanning the gap.

The chain uses TRBV7-9 and TRBJ2-5, with 9 bases aligning to TRBD1. The ends lost 3 bases at V and 5 bases at J; junction bases unmatched: 10. Germline CDR1 SEHNR, CDR2 FQNEAQ (reference sequence). CDR3 size: 16 residues. CDR3: CASSFRDRAIWETQYF. In DNA, the CDR3 is TGTGCCAGCAGCTTTCGGGACAGGGCGATCTGGGAGACCCAGTACTTC.

Turning to this clone: Other nucleotide sequences in the sample specify the same CDR3. This chain links TRBV9 with TRBJ2-7, with 7 bases matching TRBD1. The germline V gene encodes CDR1 SGDLS and CDR2 YYNGEE. This CDR3 region has 14 residues. V shed 3 bases and J 3 bases; nucleotides not matched to a gene: 6. Here the CDR3 reads CASSGGQNLYEQYF. CDR3 in DNA: TGTGCCAGCAGCGGGGGACAGAATCTCTACGAGCAGTACTTC.

This rearrangement joins TRBV29-1 to TRBJ2-7; TRBD1 matches 9 bases. Per the germline V gene, CDR1 is SQVTM and CDR2 is ANQGSEA. Trimming took 6 bases from V and 3 from J; bases not matched to a gene: 3. There are 12 residues in the CDR3. The CDR3 region is CSVQGQGYEQYF. The CDR3 DNA reads TGCAGCGTACAGGGACAGGGCTACGAGCAGTACTTC.

The J gene is TRBJ2-3, the V gene TRBV11-3, with 8 bases matching TRBD2. J gave up 0 bases and V 5 bases, and 4 bases lay outside the gene matches. CDR1 is SGHNT, CDR2 YENEEA, per germline. This CDR3 region has 15 residues. The CDR3 nucleotides are TGTGCCAGCAGCCTAGTAGCGGGGAGCACAGATACGCAGTATTTT. Its translation: CASSLVAGSTDTQYF.

This chain links TRBV12-5 with TRBJ2-2; 13 bases match TRBD2. The germline V gene encodes CDR1 LGHNT and CDR2 FRNRAP. This CDR3 comprises 15 residues. J lost 7 bases, V lost 10 bases, and 9 bases had no gene match. DNA of the CDR3: TGTGCTACTGCACCCGGACTAGCGGGAGTCGGGGAGCTGTTTTTT. It translates to CATAPGLAGVGELFF.

For this clone: Its ends do not fully match the called genes, so a read error is possible. The chain joins TRBV30 to TRBJ2-7, with 7 bases aligning to TRBD1. CDR1 is GTSNPN, CDR2 SVGIG, per germline (reference sequence). This CDR3 has 12 amino acids. The CDR3 is CAWSASTGFRFF. As DNA, the CDR3 is TGTGCCTGGAGTGCCTCGACAGGGTTCCGTTTCTTC.

The chain combines TRBV11-3 with TRBJ1-1; D remains unclear. V was pared by 1 base and J by 2 bases, with 14 bases between. Germline values: CDR1 SGHNT, CDR2 YENEEA. This CDR3 spans 16 amino acids. The CDR3 DNA follows: TGTGCCAGCAGCTTAGGTTTCCCAGGAATCAACACTGAAGCTTTCTTT. It translates to CASSLGFPGINTEAFF.

J is TRBJ1-2 and V is TRBV19, with a weak D call TRBD1 (5 bases). With 3 bases removed from V and 8 bases from J, the gap between germline ends came to 19 bases. From germline, CDR1 is LNHDA and CDR2 SQIVND (reference sequence). There are 15 residues in the CDR3. CDR3 amino acids: CASSIRDFRVRGYTF. As DNA, the CDR3 is TGTGCCAGTAGTATTCGGGACTTCAGGGTGCGGGGCTACACCTTC.

The gene calls are TRBV7-6 and TRBJ2-5; tentative D call: TRBD2 (5 bases). The CDR3 extends over 14 amino acids. CDR1 is SGHVS, CDR2 FNYEAQ, per germline. Trimming left V 0 bases short and J 4 bases short, with 9 bases between. The CDR3 DNA reads as TGTGCCAGCAGCTTAGCGGGAGAGGGAGAGACCCAGTACTTC. Its protein product is CASSLAGEGETQYF.

This chain joins TRBV5-6 and TRBJ1-1; 9 nucleotides agree with TRBD1. The J segment lost 7 bases and the V segment lost 0 bases, leaving 13 bases of the junction unmatched. Germline values: CDR1 SGHDT, CDR2 YYEEEE. The CDR3 totals 17 residues. The CDR3 spells CASSLGLLGQGRNEAFF. CDR3 nucleotides: TGTGCCAGCAGCTTGGGACTGTTGGGACAGGGACGGAATGAAGCTTTCTTT. Filled out from reference TRBV5-6 and TRBJ1-1, the complete variable domain reads DAGVTQSPTHLIKTRGQQVTLRCSPKSGHDTVSWYQQALGQGPQFIFQYYEEEERQRGNFPDRFSGHQFPNYSSELNVNALLLGDSALYLCASSLGLLGQGRNEAFFGQGTRLTVV.

V is TRBV28 and J is TRBJ2-7; 11 nucleotides line up with TRBD1. Trimming cost V 4 bases and J 4 bases; bases outside gene matches: 6. The CDR3 consists of 15 residues. Germline V gives CDR1 MDHEN, CDR2 SYDVKM. This chain's CDR3 is CASSSRTGGEYEQYF. For the CDR3, the DNA is TGTGCCAGCAGTTCGCGGACAGGGGGCGAGTACGAGCAGTACTTC.

The chain combines TRBV5-4 with TRBJ2-6; a weak D match, TRBD2 (6 bases). V lost 4 bases and J 4 bases, leaving 12 bases between the germline ends. CDR1 SGHNT and CDR2 YYREEE come from the germline V gene (reference sequence). CDR3 size: 15 residues. The CDR3 nucleotides read TGTGCCAGCAGCGTCGCGGGAACCGGGGCCAACGTCCTGACTTTC. Its protein is CASSVAGTGANVLTF.

The gene calls are TRBV3-1 (or the pseudogene TRBV3-2) and TRBJ1-1, with D possibly matching TRBD1 (5 bases). V lost 5 bases and J 5 bases, leaving 15 bases between the germline ends. CDR3 size: 14 residues. CDR1 is LGHDT and CDR2 is YNNKEL in the germline V gene (reference sequence). CDR3 in amino acids: CASSVQVGGTEAFF. CDR3 DNA: TGTGCCAGCAGCGTACAGGTGGGAGGGACTGAAGCTTTCTTT.

This chain connects TRBV5-1 to TRBJ2-1; TRBD2 matches 15 bases. There are 16 residues in the CDR3. Trimming cost V 5 bases and J 9 bases; bases outside gene matches: 9. Germline values: CDR1 SGHRS, CDR2 YFSETQ. The CDR3 loop is CASRPPGLAGGGEQFF. The CDR3 DNA is TGCGCCAGCAGGCCTCCGGGACTAGCGGGAGGCGGTGAGCAGTTCTTC.

The V gene is TRBV5-1, the J gene TRBJ2-7; TRBD1 is a possible D gene (6 bases). Germline V gene sequence: CDR1 SGHRS, CDR2 YFSETQ. The CDR3 sequence is 14 residues long. Trimming cost V 4 bases and J 3 bases, with 14 bases left between them. This CDR3 reads CASSPEGTSYEQYF. The CDR3 nucleotides are TGCGCCAGCAGCCCGGAAGGGACAAGCTACGAGCAGTACTTC.

The chain has TRBV30 and TRBJ1-2; TRBD1 matches at 10 bases. This CDR3 has 14 amino acids. Germline CDR1 GTSNPN, CDR2 SVGIG (reference sequence). Trimming cost V 3 bases and J 2 bases; bases outside gene matches: 3. CDR3 DNA sequence: TGTGCCTGGAGAGAGGACAGGGGGAACTATGGCTACACCTTC. Protein: CAWREDRGNYGYTF.

This CDR3 is CASSFGQSGNTIYF. The CDR3 DNA follows: TGTGCCAGCAGCTTCGGACAGTCTGGAAACACCATATATTTT. This rearrangement joins TRBV7-9 to TRBJ1-3, with a tentative D call TRBD1 (6 bases). The ends were cut back, 3 bases at V and 1 base at J, with 7 bases in the middle. The CDR3 loop spans 14 amino acids. Germline V lookup: CDR1 SEHNR, CDR2 FQNEAQ (reference sequence).

This sequence joins TRBV18 and TRBJ2-7, with TRBD2 as a possible D gene (6 bases). Trimming cost V 2 bases and J 6 bases, with 14 bases left between them. This CDR3 is built from 14 residues. Germline CDR1 KGHSH, CDR2 LQKENI. This chain's CDR3 is CASSPNGGTIEQYF. CDR3 coding DNA: TGTGCCAGCTCACCAAACGGGGGAACGATCGAGCAGTACTTC. Looking up the rest from reference TRBV18 and TRBJ2-7 gives the full variable domain: NAGVMQNPRHLVRRRGQEARLRCSPMKGHSHVYWYRQLPEEGLKFMVYLQKENIIDESGMPKERFSAEFPKEGPSILRIQQVVRGDSAAYFCASSPNGGTIEQYFGPGTRLTVT.

The chain uses TRBV10-2 and TRBJ2-2; D perhaps matches TRBD1 (6 bases). There are 12 residues in the CDR3. The ends were cut back, 8 bases at V and 6 bases at J, with 10 bases in the middle. Per germline, CDR1 WSHSY and CDR2 SAAADI. The CDR3 reads CASHRVPGELFF. The CDR3 DNA is TGCGCCAGCCACAGGGTTCCCGGGGAGCTGTTTTTT.

The J gene is TRBJ1-1, the V gene TRBV13, with a tentative D call TRBD1 (6 bases). Germline V gene lookup returns CDR1 PRHDT and CDR2 FYEKMQ (reference sequence). This CDR3 has 13 residues. Trimming cost V 5 bases and J 1 base, with 8 bases left between them. CDR3 nucleotides: TGTGCCAGCAGCGAGGGACAGAACACTGAAGCTTTCTTT. It is translated as CASSEGQNTEAFF.